This T cell receptor beta chain was documented in a study of T cell responses to AZD1222 COVID-19 vaccine. The CDR3 is 14 residues long. The V end was cut by 2 bases, the J end by 0 bases, with 7 bases between. Looked up from germline, CDR1 is WSHSY and CDR2 is SAAADI. Method: immunoSEQ multiplex PCR; TCRdb's copy keeps in-frame clones and lacks some. The sample carries about 110,000 clones, about nine tenths recorded once. Sequencing was performed on peripheral blood, taken on day 0 of AZD1222 vaccination. The sequence was obtained from an adult in good health. This sequence joins TRBV10-2 and TRBJ1-1, with D unclear. As DNA, the CDR3 is TGCGCCAGCAGTGAGACAGAGATGAACACTGAAGCTTTCTTT. Encoded protein: CASSETEMNTEAFF.